This T cell receptor (beta chain) was identified during a study of blood T cells in healthy people across ages. Points on this clonotype: The target antigen is unknown.

V gave up 3 bases and J gave up 0 bases, with 14 bases separating them. This CDR3 comprises 16 residues. CDR1 is SEHNR and CDR2 is FQNEAQ in the germline V gene (reference sequence). Findings and caveats of the study: Per million T cells, TCR beta diversity dropped roughly linearly as age increased.

A second PCR, run for roughly 7 to 11 cycles, used a sample-barcoded 5' primer plus a J-beta primer mix. Sequencing of every sample gave 2.5 million or more CDR3-containing paired-end reads. TCRdb processed the 5' RACE reads anew with MiXCR; each CDR3 protein has one entry. The data show about 940,000 distinct CDR3 sequences, under 50% seen once. This chain connects TRBV7-9 to TRBJ2-5; no definite D call. This clonotype originated in a man aged 25-40 years in good health. Sequencing was carried out using blood. CDR3 in DNA: TGTGCCAGCAGCTTGTTTGGCGGAACCTACCAAGAGACCCAGTACTTC. This encodes CASSLFGGTYQETQYF.